This T cell receptor (beta chain) stems from a study of blood T cells in healthy people across ages. Regarding the study as a whole: Long-lived donors carried more naive CD4+ cells and greater diversity than aged donors. Reliance upon unsorted PBMCs precluded definitive naive versus antigen-experienced comparison. Diversity was estimated from one million T cells, and these estimates were considered underestimates.

Germline V gene lookup returns CDR1 MDHEN and CDR2 SYDVKM. The CDR3 totals 15 residues. V lost 5 bases, J lost 3 bases, and 5 bases stayed unmatched. A second about 7 to 11 cycle PCR used barcoded and J-beta primers. TCRdb reanalysed the 5' RACE reads using MiXCR and keeps one entry per CDR3 protein. The sample includes some 710,000 distinct CDR3 sequences, around 50% of them seen just once. The authors isolated at least 6 million PBMCs per sample. This clonotype has more than one count but fewer than ten. Its specificity is not known. This TCR came from a man older than 75 in good health. The gene calls are TRBV28 and TRBJ2-7; 12 bases fit TRBD1. Material: blood. This chain's CDR3 is CASSHGDRGHYEQYF. The DNA for the CDR3 is TGTGCCAGCAGTCACGGGGACAGGGGGCACTACGAGCAGTACTTC. The whole variable domain, filled in from reference TRBV28 and TRBJ2-7, reads DVKVTQSSRYLVKRTGEKVFLECVQDMDHENMFWYRQDPGLGLRLIYFSYDVKMKEKGDIPEGYSVSREKKERFSLILESASTNQTSMYLCASSHGDRGHYEQYFGPGTRLTVT.